The sequence of this T cell receptor beta chain was determined in a study of CD8+ T cells in alopecia areata listed by TCRdb under 2018. Study-wide context: Treated patients were enrolled in an open-label pilot trial of oral tofacitinib at 5 to 10 mg twice daily for moderate-to-severe alopecia areata. Scalp clonality was compared across normal scalp (n=4), patchy alopecia areata scalp (n=8), and alopecia totalis/universalis scalp (n=8). Patients stayed on tofacitinib for 6 to 18 months and then had 6 months of follow-up off drug so that delayed response and recurrence could be assessed. RNA was extracted with the PAXgene miRNA kit for fixed scalp, the miRNeasy kit for PBMCs, and the RNeasy kit for mouse skin. TCRbeta CDR3 regions were amplified by immunoSEQ multiplex PCR with 35 Vbeta forward and 13 Jbeta reverse primers. In humans, TCRbeta sequencing was performed on scalp tissue and on sorted CD4+ and CD8+ peripheral blood T cells from healthy controls and from patients with patchy or totalis/universalis alopecia areata. To study T cell clonal expansion in alopecia areata, the researchers applied high-throughput TCRbeta sequencing to both the C3H/HeJ mouse model and human patients. Biopsies were taken from tofacitinib-treated patients at baseline and again at 4 and 24 weeks into treatment, and several of those patients also had a later scalp biopsy. Overall results and qualifications from the work: Unlike mouse skin, which is dominated by gammadelta T cells, normal human skin has resident alphabeta T cells that are also sequenced, and this complicates analysis of the scalp TCR repertoire. TCR sequences shared between patients were less clear than in mice, possibly partly because of HLA diversity in the patient population. Higher clonality and more expanded CD8+ clones were observed in lesional scalp than in normal scalp, particularly in alopecia totalis/universalis, a finding suggestive of antigenic drive.

Cut back by 7 bases and 3 bases, the V and J ends lie 13 bases apart. From cysteine to phenylalanine, the CDR3 is 14 amino acids long. The retained sequence is limited to the CDR3, 42 bases, with the frame set at the first base. Based on the germline V gene, the CDR1 and CDR2 sequences are SNHLY and FYNNEI. Receptor libraries were prepared by the immunoSEQ multiplex PCR assay. RNA was extracted from all samples and reverse transcribed into cDNA, which served as template for TCR sequencing. First-strand cDNA was synthesized with SuperScript III using a 2:1 mix of oligo-dT and random hexamers. A synthetic immune receptor repertoire was used to assess amplification bias, and residual bias was removed computationally. Under the source paper's analysis protocol: Raw reads were preprocessed to remove errors, and CDR3 was defined by IMGT conventions from the conserved cysteine to phenylalanine. Clonality was computed by normalizing Shannon entropy by log2 of the number of productive unique TCRs and subtracting the result from 1. Whether scalp clones were CD4 or CD8 was inferred by matching scalp TCRbeta sequences against CD4 and CD8 repertoires sorted from blood. This immuneACCESS table, as held by TCRdb, lists in-frame sequences with V and J called but not all clones. Of the missing ones, under half trace to an unresolved V gene in checked studies; the others have no known cause. D and trimming were read from the DNA, whereas the V and J calls and clone size are those reported in that table. The sample data list roughly 150,000 clones, and roughly 48% of these were observed just once. About 6.4% of the sample is in the top ten clones.

Lesional scalp punch biopsies and peripheral blood were obtained from alopecia areata patients. After PBMCs were isolated by density centrifugation and stained for CD3, CD4 and CD8, a FACSAria was used to sort CD4+ and CD8+ T cells. Turning to this clone: What antigen it recognizes has not been identified. No base quality values were provided; no much bigger clone lies one nucleotide off.

The chain employs TRBV2 and TRBJ2-1, with the D gene too uncertain to name. The clonotype was recovered from a human donor with alopecia areata. The sequenced sample was CD4+ T cells sorted from blood. The CDR3 protein: CASTTRRNYNEQFF. DNA sequence: TGTGCCAGCACCACCCGTCGTAACTACAATGAGCAGTTCTTC.